The sequence of this T cell receptor beta chain was determined in a study of blood T cell repertoires in COVID-19. Germline CDR1 SGHTA, CDR2 FQGTGA. Trimming took 5 bases from V and 0 from J, leaving 7 bases between them. CDR3 size: 13 residues. Individuals drawn from under 30 US areas were roughly 18 to 95 years old. All recovered Cohort 3 donors got two negative PCRs, got clearance, or saw symptom resolution. Clones were sequenced by immunoSEQ multiplex PCR, and TCRdb holds only the in-frame ones, with some missing. This sample has some 260,000 clones; about 90% occur once, and the top ten carry approximately 1.9%.

This chain connects TRBV7-3 to TRBJ1-2; D uncertain. Sequencing used PBMCs or T cells enriched from blood (not recorded which). This TCR was recovered from a woman aged 18-29 years who had recovered from COVID-19. The CDR3 nucleotides are TGTGCCAGCAGCCTCTCAGCTAACTATGGCTACACCTTC. It specifies CASSLSANYGYTF.